This T cell receptor (beta chain) was retrieved from a study of T cell changes during pregnancy in multiple sclerosis. Assay used: immunoSEQ multiplex PCR; TCRdb lists only in-frame clones, some missing. The data show about 42,000 clones, with 75% to 95% seen just once and roughly 2% held by the top ten. Germline V gene data show CDR1 as GTSNPN and CDR2 as SVGIG (reference sequence). There are 14 residues in the CDR3. V was pared by 4 bases and J by 7 bases, with 7 bases of the junction left unmatched. The TCR originated in a female donor in good health, enrolled as a control in a pregnancy study. The chain combines TRBV30 with TRBJ2-1, with 10 bases aligning to TRBD1. The source was CD4+ T cells from peripheral blood mononuclear cells, collected after pregnancy. The CDR3, as DNA: TGTGCCTGGACCGGGACAGGGGCTGGGAATGAGCAGTTCTTC. Translation gives CAWTGTGAGNEQFF.